Given below is one T cell receptor beta chain in context. This CDR3 region has 14 residues. V was clipped by 6 bases and J by 0 bases, with 8 bases between them. Germline values: CDR1 MGHDK, CDR2 SYGVNS. Authors' methods: For nucleated cells, counts were estimated from reference gene primer amplification. Clones were sequenced by immunoSEQ multiplex PCR, and TCRdb holds only the in-frame ones, with some missing. Clonal size and the V and J genes are those of that table, whereas D and trimming came from the DNA. The sample holds approximately 380,000 clones, 85% seen once. The sample originates from a study of blood T cell repertoires in COVID-19. Overall study context: Sample material is recorded as cDNA or gDNA derived from T cells, B-cell-depleted T cells, or PBMCs.

The chain couples TRBV25-1 to TRBJ1-4; D remains ambiguous. This receptor was obtained from a woman between 18 and 30 years old with acute or convalescent COVID-19. What was sequenced was peripheral blood. CDR3 DNA: TGTGCCAGCAGAGACACTGCAACTAATGAAAAACTGTTTTTT. As protein: CASRDTATNEKLFF.